This T cell receptor beta chain was found in a study of human thymus T cells. A note on this clone: Its antigen is still unknown.

Assay used: immunoSEQ multiplex PCR; TCRdb lists only in-frame clones, some missing. The data show about 120,000 clones, about 95% seen once. V dropped 6 bases and J dropped 7 bases, with 9 bases sitting between them. Germline V gene data show CDR1 as MDHEN and CDR2 as SYDVKM. The CDR3 has 11 residues. Corrective cardiac surgery supplied the resected thymus tissue. Findings and limits, study-wide: What appeared biased in thymic and blood repertoires was the usage of V and J genes.

The V and J genes are TRBV28 and TRBJ1-1, with D unclear. This clonotype originated in a boy under two years old with a congenital heart defect but otherwise immunologically healthy. Sequencing was carried out using thymus tissue. The CDR3 DNA sequence: TGTGCCAGCAGCATACGAGGTGAAGCTTTCTTT. Translated, it gives CASSIRGEAFF.